The 12 T cell receptor beta chains given below trace back to one sample, sequenced in a study of T-cell reconstitution after alpha-beta-depleted transplantation in children. TCRbeta library construction was performed incorporating unique molecular identifiers. One entry per CDR3 protein, called by TCRdb with MiXCR from the PCR reads. The table has hundreds of thousands of distinct CDR3 sequences, 32% seen once; the top ten hold more than 2%. Specimen: PBMCs from the stem cell graft donor, collected from the stem cell graft. These receptors came from a human donor who donated a stem cell graft to a child with aplastic anemia.

The chain recombines TRBV24-1 with TRBJ2-1; TRBD1 matches 9 bases. Per germline, CDR1 KGHDR and CDR2 SFDVKD. CDR3 size: 17 residues. The V and J ends lost 4 bases and 6 bases, in that order; junction bases with no gene match: 12. CDR3 sequence: CATSDPPGQGLANEQFF. In DNA form, the CDR3 reads TGTGCCACCAGTGACCCCCCGGGACAGGGTCTGGCCAATGAGCAGTTCTTC.

V and J are TRBV25-1 and TRBJ2-7; TRBD2 matches 13 bases. This CDR3 is built from 15 residues. With 3 bases clipped from V and 2 bases from J, the junction kept 1 base outside the gene matches. Germline lookup yields CDR1 MGHDK and CDR2 SYGVNS. CDR3 in amino acids: CASSETSGGTYEQYV. CDR3 in DNA: TGTGCCAGCAGTGAGACTAGCGGGGGGACCTACGAGCAGTACGTC.

The CDR3 coding sequence is TGTGCCAGCAGCCAAGTTTCAGGGGGTAGGGCCTACGAGCAGTACTTC. This gives the protein CASSQVSGGRAYEQYF. The rearrangement links TRBV4-2 to TRBJ2-7; 7 nucleotides agree with TRBD1. CDR1 LGHNA and CDR2 YNFKEQ come from the germline V gene. The CDR3 spans 16 residues. After removal of 1 base from V and 2 bases from J, the junction contained 8 bases not matched to a gene.

The gene calls are TRBV20-1 and TRBJ2-3, with D uncertain. V was cut by 0 bases and J by 0 bases, with 13 bases left in between. CDR3 length equals 16 residues. Germline loops: CDR1 DFQATT, CDR2 SNEGSKA (reference sequence). The CDR3 nucleotides read TGCAGTGCTAGAGATAATCGGCCAGAGAGCACAGATACGCAGTATTTT. This gives the protein CSARDNRPESTDTQYF.

The DNA of the CDR3 is TGTGCCAGCAGCGAACCCGTGGGGGGGACTGGGGCCAACGTCCTGACTTTC. This gives the protein CASSEPVGGTGANVLTF. The chain employs TRBV9 and TRBJ2-6; 7 bases line up with TRBD2. Germline loops: CDR1 SGDLS, CDR2 YYNGEE. The CDR3 length is 17 residues. Trimming removed 3 bases from V and 2 bases from J; junction bases left unmatched: 8.

This chain joins TRBV5-6 and TRBJ2-1; D may be TRBD2 (7 bases). Germline V gene sequence: CDR1 SGHDT, CDR2 YYEEEE. CDR3 size: 14 residues. Trimming removed 5 bases at V and 9 bases at J, with 18 bases between. The CDR3 DNA reads as TGTGCCAGCAGTCAGGAGGGGGGGCTTGGTGAGCAGTTCTTC. Translation gives CASSQEGGLGEQFF.

This clonotype was found a few times. V and J are TRBV7-2 and TRBJ2-5; 15 nucleotides line up with TRBD2. The V gene's germline CDR1 is SGHTA and CDR2 FQGNSA. J gave up 4 bases and V 5 bases, and 8 bases lay outside the gene matches. This CDR3 has 17 residues. The CDR3 protein is CASSHGGLAGGGETQYF. The CDR3, as DNA: TGTGCCAGCAGCCATGGGGGACTAGCGGGAGGTGGAGAGACCCAGTACTTC. The entire variable domain, with the rest obtained from reference TRBV7-2 and TRBJ2-5, is as follows: GAGVSQSPSNKVTEKGKDVELRCDPISGHTALYWYRQSLGQGLEFLIYFQGNSAPDKSGLPSDRFSAERTGGSVSTLTIQRTQQEDSAVYLCASSHGGLAGGGETQYFGPGTRLLVL.

A few counts support this clonotype. V usage is TRBV20-1 and J usage is TRBJ1-1; maybe TRBD1 (5 bases). The germline V gene has CDR1 DFQATT and CDR2 SNEGSKA (reference sequence). Trimming removed 5 bases at V and 4 bases at J, with 14 bases between. The CDR3 has 13 amino acids. In DNA form, the CDR3 reads TGCAGTGCTCTAGGCGGCAGGGTCACTGAAGCTTTCTTT. Translating it yields CSALGGRVTEAFF.

Details on this clonotype: Its ends do not fully match the called genes, so a read error is possible. The chain combines TRBV20-1 with TRBJ1-5; no clear D gene. The CDR3 contains 12 residues. Germline V gene data show CDR1 as DFQATT and CDR2 as SNEGSKA (reference sequence). CDR3 nucleotides: TGCAGTGCTCCCGGACTTGGTGAGCCCCGGCATTTT. It encodes CSAPGLGEPRHF.

The chain employs TRBV29-1 and TRBJ2-1; D is ambiguous. Germline V CDR1 and CDR2: SQVTM, ANQGSEA. The CDR3 has 12 amino acids. V was shortened by 2 bases and J by 9 bases, with 11 bases between the two germline ends. The CDR3 DNA is TGCAGCGTTGAACCCCGGCGCCGTGAGCAGTTCTTC. Translated: CSVEPRRREQFF.

This clonotype was detected only a few times. The chain recombines TRBV7-8 with TRBJ1-2; TRBD1 is a possible D gene (6 bases). V lost 5 bases, J lost 2 bases, and 9 bases lay in between. Germline lookup yields CDR1 SGHVS and CDR2 FQNEAQ. The CDR3 extends over 13 amino acids. The CDR3 DNA is TGTGCCAGCAGCAACGGACAGAACTATGGCTACACCTTC. Protein sequence: CASSNGQNYGYTF.

The chain links TRBV12-3 or TRBV12-4 to TRBJ2-1; weak D call: TRBD1 (6 bases). V lost 6 bases, J lost 10 bases, and 16 bases lay in between. The CDR3 has 13 residues. The CDR3 spells CASRQDRSGEQFF. The CDR3 region has the DNA TGTGCCAGCAGGCAAGACAGGTCCGGGGAGCAGTTCTTC.